The clone carrying this TCR beta chain was seen more than once but under ten times. TCRdb recomputed calls from the RACE reads with MiXCR, one row per CDR3 protein. This sample has about 160,000 distinct CDR3 sequences, with 25% to 35% found just once. This record belongs to a study of human T cells and chemical hapten exposure. Time point described: patch test 3, about 24 weeks after DPC sensitization. Treatment of the sample: therapeutic diphenylcyclopropenone sensitization with weekly scalp DPC. Per the germline V gene, CDR1 is SNHLY and CDR2 is FYNNEI. The CDR3 is 12 amino acids. Trimming shortened V by 4 bases and J by 4 bases, and 7 bases separated the two germline ends.

The starting material was whole blood, obtained in connection with sensitization to the hapten diphenylcyclopropenone (DPC). The rearrangement links TRBV2 to TRBJ1-1; D gene unclear. The source is a woman between 18 and 30 years old with alopecia areata. Some clones in this sample may be carry-over from other donors' samples. The CDR3 bases are TGTGCCAGCAGTGGGCCCGTCACTGAAGCTTTCTTT. As protein: CASSGPVTEAFF.